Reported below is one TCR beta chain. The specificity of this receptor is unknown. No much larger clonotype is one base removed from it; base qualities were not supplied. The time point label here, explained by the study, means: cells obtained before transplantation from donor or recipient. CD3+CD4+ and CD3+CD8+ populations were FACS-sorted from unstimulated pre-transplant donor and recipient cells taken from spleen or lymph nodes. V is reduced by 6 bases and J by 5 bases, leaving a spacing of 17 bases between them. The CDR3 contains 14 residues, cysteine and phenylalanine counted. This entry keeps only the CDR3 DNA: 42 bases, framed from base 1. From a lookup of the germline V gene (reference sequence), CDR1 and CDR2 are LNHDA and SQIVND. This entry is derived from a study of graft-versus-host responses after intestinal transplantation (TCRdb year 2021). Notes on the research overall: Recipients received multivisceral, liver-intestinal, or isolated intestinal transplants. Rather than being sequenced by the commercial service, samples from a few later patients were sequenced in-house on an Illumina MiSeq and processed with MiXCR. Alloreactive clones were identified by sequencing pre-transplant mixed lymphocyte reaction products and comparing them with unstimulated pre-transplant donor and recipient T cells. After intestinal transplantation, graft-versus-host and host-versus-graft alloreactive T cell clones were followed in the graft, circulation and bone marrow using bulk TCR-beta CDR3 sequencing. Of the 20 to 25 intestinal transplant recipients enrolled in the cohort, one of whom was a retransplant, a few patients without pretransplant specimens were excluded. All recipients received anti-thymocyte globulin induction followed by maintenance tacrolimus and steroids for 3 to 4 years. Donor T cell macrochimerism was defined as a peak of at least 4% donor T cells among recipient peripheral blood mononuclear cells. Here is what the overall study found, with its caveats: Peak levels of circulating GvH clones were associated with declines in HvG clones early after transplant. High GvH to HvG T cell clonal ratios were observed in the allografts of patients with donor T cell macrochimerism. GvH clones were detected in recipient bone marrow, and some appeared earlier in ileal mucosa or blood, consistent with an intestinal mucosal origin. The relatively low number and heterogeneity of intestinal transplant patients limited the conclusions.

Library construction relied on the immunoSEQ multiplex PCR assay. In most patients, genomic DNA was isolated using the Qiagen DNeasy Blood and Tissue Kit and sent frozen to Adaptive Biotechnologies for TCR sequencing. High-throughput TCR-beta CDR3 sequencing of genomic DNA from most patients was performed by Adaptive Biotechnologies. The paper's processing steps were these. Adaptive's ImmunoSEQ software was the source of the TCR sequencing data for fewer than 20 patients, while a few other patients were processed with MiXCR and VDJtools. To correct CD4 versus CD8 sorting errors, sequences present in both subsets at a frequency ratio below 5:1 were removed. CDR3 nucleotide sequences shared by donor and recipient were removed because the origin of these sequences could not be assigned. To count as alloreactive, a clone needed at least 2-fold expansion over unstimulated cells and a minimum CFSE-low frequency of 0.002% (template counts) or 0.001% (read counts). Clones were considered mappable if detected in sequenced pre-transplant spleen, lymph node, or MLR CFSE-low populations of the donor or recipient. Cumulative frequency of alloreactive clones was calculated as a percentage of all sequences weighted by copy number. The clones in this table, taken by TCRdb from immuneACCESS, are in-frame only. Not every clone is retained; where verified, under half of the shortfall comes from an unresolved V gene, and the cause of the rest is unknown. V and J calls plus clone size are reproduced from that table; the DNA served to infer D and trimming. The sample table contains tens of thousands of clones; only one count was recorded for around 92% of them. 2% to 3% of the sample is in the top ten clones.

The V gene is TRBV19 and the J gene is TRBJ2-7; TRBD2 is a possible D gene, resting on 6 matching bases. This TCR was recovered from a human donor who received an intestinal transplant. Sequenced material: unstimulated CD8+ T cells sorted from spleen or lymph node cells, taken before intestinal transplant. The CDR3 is CASSGAGTGHEQYF. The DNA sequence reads TGTGCCAGTAGCGGGGCGGGGACTGGCCACGAGCAGTACTTC.